These 11 T cell receptor beta chains were all obtained from the same sample, sequenced in a study of naive and memory T cell subsets. Both TRBC1 and TRBC2 were covered by a beta constant-region primer of two equimolar oligonucleotides. TCRdb re-called the UMI-ligation and nested PCR reads with MiXCR, one entry per CDR3 protein. The table shows 100,000 or so distinct CDR3 sequences, with 5.5% to 8.5% occurring only once. The sequencing input was central memory CD4+ T cells from blood. The origin of the receptors is a human donor in good health.

There are a few counts of this clonotype. CDR3 DNA: TGCGCCAGCAGCTTTAACATGGACAGGGGGTATAATTCACCCCTCCACTTT. It encodes CASSFNMDRGYNSPLHF. The genes are TRBV5-1 and TRBJ1-6, with 10 bases aligning to TRBD1. The junction had 6 bases not matched to a gene; V was cut back by 2 bases and J by 4 bases. The CDR3 is 17 amino acids. CDR1 and CDR2 from the germline V gene are SGHRS and YFSETQ.

The table lists this clonotype with a few counts. The rearrangement links TRBV4-1 to TRBJ2-1; perhaps TRBD2 as D (6 bases). CDR3 size: 14 residues. Trimming shortened V by 4 bases and J by 0 bases, and 7 bases separated the two germline ends. Germline CDR1 and CDR2: MGHRA and YSYEKL. CDR3: CASSLAASYNEQFF. CDR3 DNA sequence: TGCGCCAGCAGCCTAGCGGCCTCCTACAATGAGCAGTTCTTC.

This clonotype occurred many times. The CDR3 bases are TGTGCCAGCAGTTACTCTGTGCTGAACACTGAAGCTTTCTTT. Translation: CASSYSVLNTEAFF. This rearrangement joins TRBV6-5 to TRBJ1-1; D is unclear. Trimming left V 0 bases short and J 0 bases short, with 5 bases between. CDR3 length: 14 amino acids. Germline V CDR1 and CDR2: MNHEY, SVGAGI.

This clonotype appeared many times. The chain uses TRBV20-1 and TRBJ1-5, with a possible D match to TRBD1 (6 bases). This CDR3 is built from 16 residues. The ends were cut back, 5 bases at V and 1 base at J, with 18 bases in the middle. Looked up from germline, CDR1 is DFQATT and CDR2 is SNEGSKA (reference sequence). The chain's CDR3 is CSAGGGTAGSNQPQHF. CDR3 nucleotides: TGCAGTGCTGGAGGGGGGACGGCAGGGAGCAATCAGCCCCAGCATTTT.

This sequence joins TRBV18 and TRBJ2-7, with 10 bases matching TRBD2. Germline CDR1 is KGHSH and CDR2 is LQKENI. The CDR3 has 15 amino acids. J gave up 3 bases and V 2 bases, and 4 bases lay outside the gene matches. The CDR3 sequence is CASSPRTSGYYEQYF. In DNA form, the CDR3 reads TGTGCCAGCTCACCAAGGACTAGCGGATACTACGAGCAGTACTTC.

The rearrangement uses TRBV12-3 or TRBV12-4 and TRBJ1-5; D gene unclear. This CDR3 region has 13 residues. V lost 1 base, J lost 6 bases, and 7 bases lay in between. The CDR3 reads CASSLEAGQPQHF. The CDR3 coding sequence is TGTGCCAGCAGTTTAGAAGCGGGTCAGCCCCAGCATTTT.

This clonotype was found many times. This rearrangement joins TRBV14 to TRBJ2-3; 7 positions agree with TRBD1. From germline, CDR1 is SGHDN and CDR2 FVKESK. Unmatched junction bases numbered 11, after V lost 5 bases and J lost 0 bases. The CDR3 is 17 amino acids. Here the CDR3 reads CASSAGTDRSSTDTQYF. The CDR3 region has the DNA TGTGCCAGCAGCGCAGGGACAGACCGATCTAGCACAGATACGCAGTATTTT.

There are a few counts of this clonotype. This chain uses TRBV7-2 with TRBJ1-1, with 9 positions matching TRBD1. Germline V gene sequence: CDR1 SGHTA, CDR2 FQGNSA. The length of the CDR3 is 12 residues. Trimming cost V 3 bases and J 11 bases; bases outside gene matches: 4. The chain's CDR3 is CASSFVTGGAFF. CDR3 sequence (DNA): TGTGCCAGCAGCTTTGTGACAGGGGGGGCTTTCTTT. The full variable domain, its missing parts supplied by reference TRBV7-2 and TRBJ1-1, is GAGVSQSPSNKVTEKGKDVELRCDPISGHTALYWYRQSLGQGLEFLIYFQGNSAPDKSGLPSDRFSAERTGGSVSTLTIQRTQQEDSAVYLCASSFVTGGAFFGQGTRLTVV.

This clonotype has at least ten counts. The chain links TRBV4-1 to TRBJ1-5; D uncertain. V lost 0 bases, J lost 0 bases, and 6 bases lay in between. Per the germline V gene, CDR1 is MGHRA and CDR2 is YSYEKL. CDR3 length: 15 residues. The CDR3 loop reads CASSQEVGSNQPQHF. The DNA of the CDR3 is TGCGCCAGCAGCCAAGAAGTGGGTAGCAATCAGCCCCAGCATTTT.

V gene TRBV28 combines with J gene TRBJ2-3; 8 bases map to TRBD2. The CDR3 spans 19 residues. Germline loops: CDR1 MDHEN, CDR2 SYDVKM. The V gene end was trimmed by 4 bases and the J gene end by 4 bases; junction bases not matched to a gene: 19. The CDR3 DNA reads TGTGCCAGCAGTTCCCCGAGCCCGTATAACGCGGGGGGCTCAGATACGCAGTATTTT. As protein: CASSSPSPYNAGGSDTQYF.

This clonotype showed up just a few times. The chain uses TRBV27 and TRBJ2-2, with a weak D call TRBD1 (5 bases). With 2 bases removed from V and 4 bases from J, the gap between germline ends came to 8 bases. The CDR3 loop spans 14 amino acids. Per germline, CDR1 MNHEY and CDR2 SMNVEV (reference sequence). The CDR3 is CASSLGHLTGELFF. The CDR3 DNA follows: TGTGCCAGCAGTTTAGGACACCTCACCGGGGAGCTGTTTTTT.